This TCR beta chain was found in a study of Ad26.COV2.S vaccination and SARS-CoV-2 variants. Broader study findings: Following vaccination, spike-specific CD8+ and CD4+ T cell responses reportedly exhibited substantial breadth.

The CDR3 has 15 amino acids. Germline CDR1 and CDR2: LGHNA and YSLEER. The V gene lost 0 bases and the J gene lost 6 bases, with 13 bases spanning the gap. Regarding treatment: about 20 received Ad26.COV2.S at low or high dose, single or two shots; about five received placebo; per-sample allocation not given. Sampling occurred on day 63 after the first vaccine or placebo injection. Regarding this clone: No antigen is known for it.

The table came from immunoSEQ multiplex PCR; TCRdb's copy has only in-frame clones and leaves some out. Of approximately 460,000 clones listed, 70% to 90% were seen once; the top ten hold about 1.5%. The receptor comes from a person between 18 and 65 years old who received the Ad26.COV2.S COVID-19 vaccine or a placebo. The V gene is TRBV4-3, the J gene TRBJ2-3; maybe TRBD2 (7 bases). Specimen: peripheral blood, collected in a trial of Ad26.COV2.S vaccine versus placebo. The CDR3 reads CASSQDWGGGDTQYF. In DNA form, the CDR3 reads TGCGCCAGCAGCCAAGATTGGGGCGGGGGCGATACGCAGTATTTT.